This T cell receptor (beta chain) came from a study of OX40 agonist ivuxolimab in advanced cancers. This clone came up once. The target antigen is unknown. Findings and limits, study-wide: CD8+ T cells showed, on average, more clonal expansion than CD4+ cells. Partial responders at 0.1-3.0 mg/kg had among the lowest clonal expansion. Nonresponders included some who also had low normalized T-cell clonal expansion.

Profiled with immunoSEQ multiplex PCR; TCRdb holds only in-frame clones, not every one. Among under 65,000 clones, 75% to 95% were seen once, and the ten largest hold approximately 8.3%. CDR1 is MDHEN and CDR2 is SYDVKM in the germline V gene. This CDR3 region has 13 residues. Unmatched junction bases numbered 5, after V lost 10 bases and J lost 0 bases. The chain recombines TRBV28 with TRBJ1-1; TRBD1 matches at 7 bases. This TCR was recovered from an adult with an advanced solid tumor such as melanoma, head and neck, liver or kidney cancer. Sequencing was performed on CD4+ or CD8+ T cells sorted from blood, taken in a trial of the OX40 agonist ivuxolimab. CDR3 nucleotide sequence: TGTGCCACCAGGGACAGCTTGAACACTGAAGCTTTCTTT. Translation: CATRDSLNTEAFF. Full variable domain (outside the CDR3, taken from reference TRBV28 and TRBJ1-1): DVKVTQSSRYLVKRTGEKVFLECVQDMDHENMFWYRQDPGLGLRLIYFSYDVKMKEKGDIPEGYSVSREKKERFSLILESASTNQTSMYLCATRDSLNTEAFFGQGTRLTVV.